This TCR beta chain was documented in a study of shared clonotypes between healthy human individuals. Subsets obtained from CD4+ cells comprised CD45RA+ naive and CD45RA-negative memory cells. V lost 1 base, J lost 2 bases, and 5 bases stayed unmatched. The germline CDR1 and CDR2 sequences are SGHDT and YYEEEE. The CDR3 sequence is 15 residues long. Only in-frame clones appear in the TCRdb table, and some are missing; sequencing was by immunoSEQ multiplex PCR. The sample lists 1.5 million to 1.9 million clones, 95% to 99% occurring once. This sequence originates from a man aged 25 to 45 in good health. The sample taken for sequencing was naive CD4+ T cells sorted from blood. Noted subset: CD45RA+ positively selected. This chain connects TRBV5-6 to TRBJ2-5; 7 nucleotides match TRBD1. The CDR3 region has the DNA TGTGCCAGCAGCTTGCTAGGGGGACAGCAAGAGACCCAGTACTTC. As protein: CASSLLGGQQETQYF.